These 5 T cell receptor beta chains were sequenced from one sample in a study of T-cell memory formation after mild COVID-19. TCRdb reanalysed the 5' RACE reads using MiXCR and keeps one entry per CDR3 protein. The sample gives around 530,000 distinct CDR3 sequences, less than 25% of which show up once; approximately 8.4% is in the top ten. The source material was PBMCs or a T cell subset sorted from them (not recorded which). The receptors were sampled from an adult woman who had mild COVID-19 (a few samples of this study predate the infection). Cell type and time point are not known.

V gene TRBV4-3 combines with J gene TRBJ2-7; D gene ambiguous. Germline V gene sequence: CDR1 LGHNA, CDR2 YSLEER. There are 16 residues in the CDR3. Between the trimmed V and J ends, which lost 1 base and 5 bases, there was a span of 18 bases. CDR3 sequence: CASSQVVIESFHEQYF. CDR3 coding DNA: TGCGCCAGCAGCCAAGTGGTGATAGAGTCTTTCCACGAGCAGTACTTC.

V and J are TRBV4-3 and TRBJ2-7, with D tentatively TRBD1 (5 bases). CDR3 size: 15 residues. Trimming shortened V by 0 bases and J by 9 bases, and 18 bases separated the two germline ends. Germline V lookup: CDR1 LGHNA, CDR2 YSLEER. CDR3 sequence reads: CASSQDTREGRWQYF. The CDR3 bases are TGCGCCAGCAGCCAAGATACCAGGGAAGGTAGATGGCAGTACTTC.

V usage is TRBV20-1 and J usage is TRBJ2-1, with no clear D. The CDR3 covers 11 residues. Germline CDR1 is DFQATT and CDR2 is SNEGSKA (reference sequence). V was clipped by 5 bases and J by 10 bases, with 12 bases between them. In DNA form, the CDR3 reads TGCAGTGCTGAAGAGTCTCGGGAGCAGTTCTTC. Translated: CSAEESREQFF.

This clonotype has only a few counts. V usage is TRBV7-2 and J usage is TRBJ2-2; D is unclear. CDR3 length equals 15 residues. V was shortened by 1 base and J by 3 bases, with 9 bases between the two germline ends. Germline CDR1 and CDR2: SGHTA and FQGNSA. The CDR3 sequence: CASSLVGSYTGELFF. CDR3 sequence (DNA): TGTGCCAGCAGCTTAGTAGGCAGTTACACCGGGGAGCTGTTTTTT.

This clonotype has just a few counts. The chain combines TRBV4-1 with TRBJ2-2; D remains ambiguous. In germline, CDR1 is MGHRA, CDR2 YSYEKL. The CDR3 runs 12 residues. The ends were cut back, 0 bases at V and 9 bases at J, with 5 bases in the middle. CDR3 in amino acids: CASSQDGRELFF. CDR3 nucleotide sequence: TGCGCCAGCAGCCAAGATGGGCGGGAGCTGTTTTTT.